The 3 T cell receptor beta chains given below trace back to one sample, sequenced in a study of blood T cell repertoires in COVID-19. Assay: immunoSEQ multiplex PCR; the TCRdb copy retains only in-frame clones and omits some. The sample consists of about 160,000 clones, about nine tenths of them appearing once. The specimen sequenced was peripheral blood. The receptors originated from a man between 60 and 75 years old with active or convalescent COVID-19.

V and J are TRBV10-3 and TRBJ2-1; D possibly corresponds to TRBD1 (6 bases). V was shortened by 6 bases and J by 11 bases, with 26 bases between the two germline ends. CDR1 ENHRY and CDR2 SYGVKD come from the germline V gene. This CDR3 has 16 amino acids. The chain's CDR3 is CAISPQLVGGGVQQFF. CDR3 coding DNA: TGTGCCATCAGCCCTCAACTAGTAGGGGGTGGGGTTCAGCAGTTCTTC.

The V and J genes are TRBV2 and TRBJ1-5, with TRBD1 as a possible D gene (6 bases). Trimming left V 5 bases short and J 9 bases short, with 14 bases between. In germline, CDR1 is SNHLY, CDR2 FYNNEI. CDR3 length: 13 residues. CDR3 DNA sequence: TGTGCCAGCAGTTACAGGGCCCTTAGGCCCCAGCATTTT. This encodes CASSYRALRPQHF. Complete variable domain (other parts from reference TRBV2 and TRBJ1-5): EPEVTQTPSHQVTQMGQEVILRCVPISNHLYFYWYRQILGQKVEFLVSFYNNEISEKSEIFDDQFSVERPDGSNFTLKIRSTKLEDSAMYFCASSYRALRPQHFGDGTRLSIL.

V and J are TRBV27 and TRBJ1-5; possibly TRBD1 for D (5 bases). Germline CDR1 and CDR2: MNHEY and SMNVEV (reference sequence). The CDR3 loop spans 14 amino acids. V was cut by 5 bases and J by 1 base, with 9 bases left in between. The CDR3 loop reads CASSPQGSNQPQHF. DNA for the CDR3: TGTGCCAGCAGTCCCCAGGGAAGCAATCAGCCCCAGCATTTT.